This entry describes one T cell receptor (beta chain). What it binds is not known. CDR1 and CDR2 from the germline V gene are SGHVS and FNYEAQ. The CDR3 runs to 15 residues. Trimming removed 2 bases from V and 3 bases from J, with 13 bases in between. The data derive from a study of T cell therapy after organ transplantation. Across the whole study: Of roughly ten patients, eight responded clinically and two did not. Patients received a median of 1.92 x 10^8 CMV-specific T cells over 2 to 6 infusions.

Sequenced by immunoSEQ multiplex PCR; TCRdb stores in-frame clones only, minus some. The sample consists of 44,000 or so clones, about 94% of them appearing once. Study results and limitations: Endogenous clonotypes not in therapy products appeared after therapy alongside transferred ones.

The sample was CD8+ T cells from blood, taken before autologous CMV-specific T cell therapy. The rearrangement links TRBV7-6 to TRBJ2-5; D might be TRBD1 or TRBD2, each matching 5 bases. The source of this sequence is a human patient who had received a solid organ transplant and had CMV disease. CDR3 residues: CASSLTGRGEETQYF. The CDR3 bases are TGTGCCAGCAGCTTAACGGGAAGGGGTGAAGAGACCCAGTACTTC. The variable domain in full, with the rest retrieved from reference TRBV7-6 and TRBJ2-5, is GAGVSQSPRYKVTKRGQDVALRCDPISGHVSLYWYRQALGQGPEFLTYFNYEAQQDKSGLPNDRFSAERPEGSISTLTIQRTEQRDSAMYRCASSLTGRGEETQYFGPGTRLLVL.